Presented here are 20 T cell receptor beta chains from one specimen sequenced in a study of shared clonotypes between healthy human individuals. Clones were sequenced by immunoSEQ multiplex PCR, and TCRdb holds only the in-frame ones, with some missing. The data show hundreds of thousands of clones, about 91% seen once. Naive CD8 cells comprised CD45RO-negative, CCR7-positively selected cells, excluding terminally differentiated effector memory CD45RA+ cells. Specimen: naive CD8+ T cells sorted from blood. These receptors were taken from a man aged 30 to 39 in good health.

With respect to this clone: The same CDR3 can be traced to other DNA sequences in this sample. The genes are TRBV27 and TRBJ2-1; 10 nucleotides match TRBD2. After removal of 4 bases from V and 4 bases from J, the junction contained 4 bases not matched to a gene. CDR1 and CDR2 (germline): MNHEY, SMNVEV (reference sequence). The CDR3 has 15 residues. Written as DNA, the CDR3 is TGTGCCAGCAGTTCAGGACTAGCGGCTTACAATGAGCAGTTCTTC. Protein sequence: CASSSGLAAYNEQFF.

The chain employs TRBV19 and TRBJ1-1; 7 bases are a match to TRBD1. V was pared by 8 bases and J by 4 bases, with 19 bases of the junction left unmatched. The CDR3 is 17 residues long. The germline gives CDR1 LNHDA, CDR2 SQIVND (reference sequence). This CDR3 reads CASLQDRDTASGTEAFF. In DNA form, the CDR3 reads TGTGCCAGTCTCCAAGACAGGGATACTGCAAGCGGCACTGAAGCTTTCTTT.

The chain has TRBV27 and TRBJ2-3; D ambiguous. V lost 8 bases and J 6 bases, leaving 12 bases between the germline ends. The CDR3 consists of 12 residues. CDR1 and CDR2 from the germline V gene are MNHEY and SMNVEV (reference sequence). Here the CDR3 DNA reads TGTGCCAGCGGGTCTATAAGGGATACGCAGTATTTT. It codes for CASGSIRDTQYF.

This chain connects TRBV5-4 to TRBJ2-7; D gene unclear. This CDR3 is 11 amino acids long. The V and J ends lost 1 base and 5 bases respectively, with 4 bases between them. Germline CDR1 and CDR2: SGHNT and YYREEE (reference sequence). Here the CDR3 reads CASSLRNEQYF. Here the CDR3 DNA reads TGTGCCAGCAGCTTGCGGAACGAGCAGTACTTC.

The chain employs TRBV5-6 and TRBJ2-7; D tentatively fits TRBD1 or TRBD2 (5 bases each). With 4 bases removed from V and 0 bases from J, the gap between germline ends came to 8 bases. Germline V gene lookup returns CDR1 SGHDT and CDR2 YYEEEE. The CDR3 is made up of 13 amino acids. The DNA of the CDR3 is TGTGCCAGCAGCGCAGGGAGCTCCTACGAGCAGTACTTC. Amino acid sequence: CASSAGSSYEQYF.

The rearrangement uses TRBV27 and TRBJ1-5; D unresolved. With 2 bases removed from V and 5 bases from J, the gap between germline ends came to 10 bases. CDR3 length equals 14 residues. CDR1 and CDR2 (germline): MNHEY, SMNVEV (reference sequence). For the CDR3, the DNA is TGTGCCAGCAGTTTAGATAGGGCTGATCAGCCCCAGCATTTT. This translates into CASSLDRADQPQHF.

The CDR3 nucleotides are TGTGCCAGCAGCGATCAAGGGTACGAGCAGTACTTC. Its protein is CASSDQGYEQYF. V usage is TRBV9 and J usage is TRBJ2-7; D gene ambiguous. V gave up 3 bases and J gave up 4 bases, with 8 bases separating them. Germline V gene lookup returns CDR1 SGDLS and CDR2 YYNGEE. This CDR3 region has 12 residues.

The chain links TRBV7-9 to TRBJ2-1; tentatively, D is TRBD1 (6 bases). Germline values: CDR1 SEHNR, CDR2 FQNEAQ (reference sequence). The CDR3 covers 16 residues. Trimming took off 5 bases at V and 10 bases at J, with 24 bases between the two ends. Here the CDR3 DNA reads TGTGCCAGCAGCGTTTACCGGGACACCGCCCCAAAGGAGCAGTTCTTC. The encoded protein is CASSVYRDTAPKEQFF.

The chain links TRBV27 to TRBJ1-2; no clear D gene. Looked up from germline, CDR1 is MNHEY and CDR2 is SMNVEV (reference sequence). With 3 bases removed from V and 2 bases from J, the gap between germline ends came to 10 bases. The CDR3 is 14 amino acids. Here the CDR3 reads CASSFIGPNYGYTF. Here the CDR3 DNA reads TGTGCCAGCAGTTTTATCGGACCCAACTATGGCTACACCTTC.

The genes are TRBV7-9 and TRBJ2-3, with 10 bases fitting TRBD2. V shed 1 base, J shed 3 bases, and the junction held 7 bases outside the gene matches. Germline V gene data show CDR1 as SEHNR and CDR2 as FQNEAQ (reference sequence). The CDR3 is made up of 17 amino acids. The CDR3: CASSLEGSSGRTDTQYF. Here the CDR3 DNA reads TGTGCCAGCAGCTTAGAGGGGTCTAGCGGGAGAACAGATACGCAGTATTTT.

The V call is TRBV7-9, the J call TRBJ2-5; a possible D gene is TRBD1 (8 bases). With 1 base removed from V and 5 bases from J, the gap between germline ends came to 17 bases. Germline CDR1 is SEHNR and CDR2 is FQNEAQ (reference sequence). This CDR3 contains 16 residues. CDR3 amino acids: CASSLVKGQGGETQYF. The CDR3 DNA follows: TGTGCCAGCAGCTTAGTCAAAGGACAGGGAGGGGAGACCCAGTACTTC.

The chain carries TRBV7-6 and TRBJ2-1, with D perhaps matching TRBD2 (6 bases). Germline V CDR1 and CDR2: SGHVS, FNYEAQ. The CDR3 is 15 residues long. V lost 5 bases, J lost 6 bases, and 17 bases lay in between. The CDR3 sequence is CASSRRVLDGNEQFF. In nucleotides, the CDR3 is TGTGCCAGCAGCCGGAGGGTGCTTGATGGCAATGAGCAGTTCTTC.

Concerning this clone itself: The same CDR3 also results from other DNA sequences found in this sample. The CDR3 DNA follows: TGTGCCAGCAGCTTATTGGGCTACGAGCAGTACTTC. Encoded protein: CASSLLGYEQYF. The rearrangement joins TRBV7-9 to TRBJ2-7; no clear D gene. Trimming shortened V by 2 bases and J by 3 bases, and 5 bases separated the two germline ends. Germline V gene data show CDR1 as SEHNR and CDR2 as FQNEAQ (reference sequence). This CDR3 comprises 12 residues.

The rearrangement uses TRBV7-9 and TRBJ2-5; TRBD1 agrees at 12 bases. Germline V gene lookup returns CDR1 SEHNR and CDR2 FQNEAQ (reference sequence). The CDR3 has 16 residues. Trimming removed 5 bases from V and 6 bases from J; junction bases left unmatched: 10. CDR3 bases: TGTGCCAGCAGCGCTCCCGGGACAGGGGGCGTGAAGACCCAGTACTTC. Its translation is CASSAPGTGGVKTQYF.

J is TRBJ1-2 and V is TRBV5-4; 12 nucleotides match TRBD1. Germline assignment: CDR1 SGHNT and CDR2 YYREEE (reference sequence). This CDR3 region has 17 residues. Trimming removed 1 base from V and 7 bases from J; junction bases left unmatched: 11. The CDR3 reads CASSLMGQGALVGGYTF. For the CDR3, the DNA is TGTGCCAGCAGCTTGATGGGACAGGGGGCGTTGGTTGGTGGCTACACCTTC.

The genes are TRBV18 and TRBJ2-7; the D is unclear. V lost 0 bases and J 2 bases, leaving 5 bases between the germline ends. Germline CDR1 is KGHSH and CDR2 is LQKENI. The CDR3 spans 13 residues. CDR3 protein: CASSPPLTYEQYF. The CDR3 bases are TGTGCCAGCTCACCACCGCTCACCTACGAGCAGTACTTC.

This clone appeared a few times. The chain is built from TRBV2 and TRBJ1-5; D perhaps matches TRBD1 (5 bases). Trimming took 1 base from V and 1 from J, leaving 8 bases between them. This CDR3 region has 15 residues. Germline V gives CDR1 SNHLY, CDR2 FYNNEI. CDR3 protein: CASSEGQGSNQPQHF. The DNA of the CDR3 is TGTGCCAGCAGTGAAGGGCAGGGCAGCAATCAGCCCCAGCATTTT.

This clone was seen more than once but under ten times. The CDR3 DNA follows: TGTGCCAGCACCCGTCAGGGACAGGGTGCCTACGAGCAGTACTTC. This translates into CASTRQGQGAYEQYF. The chain has TRBV6-1 and TRBJ2-7; 9 nucleotides agree with TRBD1. The V segment lost 7 bases and the J segment 2 bases; nucleotides outside the gene matches: 9. Germline values: CDR1 MNHNS, CDR2 SASEGT. CDR3 size: 15 residues.

The V call is TRBV11-3, the J call TRBJ2-7, with TRBD1 matching over 8 bases. With 5 bases clipped from V and 1 base from J, the junction kept 4 bases outside the gene matches. The CDR3 is made up of 14 amino acids. From germline, CDR1 is SGHNT and CDR2 YENEEA. CDR3 sequence reads: CASSDRQGSYEQYF. The CDR3 nucleotides are TGTGCCAGCAGCGATCGACAGGGGTCCTACGAGCAGTACTTC.

The chain recombines TRBV29-1 with TRBJ1-2; D possibly corresponds to TRBD1 (5 bases). Germline V gene data show CDR1 as SQVTM and CDR2 as ANQGSEA. The V end lost 3 bases, the J end lost 6 bases, and 11 bases lay between the germline ends. The CDR3 is made up of 12 amino acids. The CDR3 loop is CSVESGGHGYTF. CDR3 sequence (DNA): TGCAGCGTTGAGTCCGGGGGTCATGGCTACACCTTC.